This T cell receptor beta chain comes out of a study of T-cell reconstitution after alpha-beta-depleted transplantation in children. The study, taken as a whole, reports: Most T-cell counts and diversity one year after the transplant came from T cells that were newly produced. After transplant, at about two months, alpha-beta T cells were reportedly derived from several hundred expanded graft clones. The origin of high day-60 TCRbeta diversity in some patients lay in surviving recipient T cells and thymic progenitors.

Molecular barcoding with unique molecular identifiers was used for the TCRbeta library. TCRdb redid the calling of the PCR reads with MiXCR, one entry per CDR3 protein. The data contain a few hundred thousand distinct CDR3 sequences, about an eighth of them singletons. A few counts support this clonotype. What it recognizes is unknown. This CDR3 has 20 amino acids. Germline-derived CDR1 and CDR2 are SGHRS and YFSETQ. Trimming shortened V by 2 bases and J by 4 bases, and 29 bases separated the two germline ends. This TCR came from a male patient between 5 and 17 years old who had a stem cell transplant for acute myeloid leukemia, so the T cells may come from the graft donor. The starting material was PBMCs, mostly from graft donor cells, obtained 360 days after TCRalphabeta/CD19-depleted stem cell transplant. V and J are TRBV5-1 and TRBJ2-3; D possibly corresponds to TRBD2 (6 bases). CDR3 coding DNA: TGCGCCAGCAGCTTTCCAACCCCCGGGACTCCCAGACAAGGGGCAGATACGCAGTATTTT. Its protein product is CASSFPTPGTPRQGADTQYF.